This T cell receptor (beta chain) is from a study of blood T cell repertoires in COVID-19. Across the whole study: The analysed material was cDNA or gDNA that came from T cells, B-cell-depleted T cells, or PBMCs.

Measured with immunoSEQ multiplex PCR; TCRdb has only the in-frame clones, and not every one. The sample has under 350,000 clones, 89% seen once. Enrollment of patients from Seattle took place during active infection, with longitudinal follow-up. There are 12 residues in the CDR3. Germline V gives CDR1 GTSNPN, CDR2 SVGIG (reference sequence). V lost 5 bases, J lost 2 bases, and 9 bases lay in between. The genes are TRBV30 and TRBJ1-1; no clear D gene. The sequencing input was peripheral blood. This TCR was sampled from a woman aged 25 to 39 with COVID-19, enrolled during active disease. The CDR3: CAWGGLNTEAFF. DNA for the CDR3: TGTGCCTGGGGTGGACTTAACACTGAAGCTTTCTTT.